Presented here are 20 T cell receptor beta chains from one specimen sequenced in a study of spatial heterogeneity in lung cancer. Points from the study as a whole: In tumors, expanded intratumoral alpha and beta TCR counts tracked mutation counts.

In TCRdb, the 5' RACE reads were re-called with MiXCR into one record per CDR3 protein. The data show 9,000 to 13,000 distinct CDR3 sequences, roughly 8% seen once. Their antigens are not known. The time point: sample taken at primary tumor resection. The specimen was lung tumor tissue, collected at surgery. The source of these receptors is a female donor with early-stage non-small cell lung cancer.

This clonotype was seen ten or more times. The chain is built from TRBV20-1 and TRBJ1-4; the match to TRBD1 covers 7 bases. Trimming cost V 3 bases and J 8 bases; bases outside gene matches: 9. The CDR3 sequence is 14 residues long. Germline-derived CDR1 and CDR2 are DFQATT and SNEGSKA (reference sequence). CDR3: CSASRGQAGEKLFF. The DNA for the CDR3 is TGCAGTGCTAGCCGCGGACAGGCGGGGGAAAAACTGTTTTTT.

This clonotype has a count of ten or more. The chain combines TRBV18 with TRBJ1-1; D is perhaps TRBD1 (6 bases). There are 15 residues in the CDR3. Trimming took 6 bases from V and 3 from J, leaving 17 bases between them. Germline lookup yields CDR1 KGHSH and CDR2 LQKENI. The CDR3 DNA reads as TGTGCCAGCTCGGACCGCACAGGGCGGGACACTGAAGCTTTCTTT. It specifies CASSDRTGRDTEAFF.

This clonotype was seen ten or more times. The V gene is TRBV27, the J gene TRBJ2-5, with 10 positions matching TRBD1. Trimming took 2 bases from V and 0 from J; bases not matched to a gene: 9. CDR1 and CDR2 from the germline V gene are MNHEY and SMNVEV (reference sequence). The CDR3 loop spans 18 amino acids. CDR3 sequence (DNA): TGTGCCAGCAGTTTAGTTGGGGACAGGGGAGGAAACCAAGAGACCCAGTACTTC. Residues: CASSLVGDRGGNQETQYF.

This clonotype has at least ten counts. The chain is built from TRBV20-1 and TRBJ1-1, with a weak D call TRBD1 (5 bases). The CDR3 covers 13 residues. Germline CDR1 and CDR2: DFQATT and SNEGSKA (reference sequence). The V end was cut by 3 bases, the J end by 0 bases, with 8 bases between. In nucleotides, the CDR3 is TGCAGTGCTAGTAACAGGATGAACACTGAAGCTTTCTTT. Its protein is CSASNRMNTEAFF.

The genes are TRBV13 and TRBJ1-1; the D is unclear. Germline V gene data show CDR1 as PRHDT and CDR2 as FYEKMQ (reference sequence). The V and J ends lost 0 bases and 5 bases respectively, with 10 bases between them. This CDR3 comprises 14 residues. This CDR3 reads CASSLGLRLTEAFF. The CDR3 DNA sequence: TGTGCCAGCAGCTTAGGCCTCAGATTGACTGAAGCTTTCTTT. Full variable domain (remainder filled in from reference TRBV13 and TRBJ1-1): AAGVIQSPRHLIKEKRETATLKCYPIPRHDTVYWYQQGPGQDPQFLISFYEKMQSDKGSIPDRFSAQQFSDYHSELNMSSLELGDSALYFCASSLGLRLTEAFFGQGTRLTVV.

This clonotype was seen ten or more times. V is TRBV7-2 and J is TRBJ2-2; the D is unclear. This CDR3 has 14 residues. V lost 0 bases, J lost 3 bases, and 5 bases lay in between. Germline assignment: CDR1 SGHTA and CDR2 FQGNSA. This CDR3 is CASSLAHYTGELFF. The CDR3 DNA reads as TGTGCCAGCAGCTTAGCGCACTACACCGGGGAGCTGTTTTTT.

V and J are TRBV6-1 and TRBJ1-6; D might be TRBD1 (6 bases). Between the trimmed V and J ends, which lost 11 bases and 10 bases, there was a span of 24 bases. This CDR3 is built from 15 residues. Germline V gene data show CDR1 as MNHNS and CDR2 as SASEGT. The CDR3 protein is CAVQGNPSLISPLHF. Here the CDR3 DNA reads TGTGCCGTACAGGGTAATCCCTCCTTAATCTCACCCCTCCACTTT.

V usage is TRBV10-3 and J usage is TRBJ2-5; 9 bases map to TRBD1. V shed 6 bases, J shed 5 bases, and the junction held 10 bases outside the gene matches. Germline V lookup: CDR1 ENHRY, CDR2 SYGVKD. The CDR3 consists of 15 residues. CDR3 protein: CAIRPSRDRVETQYF. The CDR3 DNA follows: TGTGCCATCAGGCCCTCCCGGGACAGGGTGGAGACCCAGTACTTC.

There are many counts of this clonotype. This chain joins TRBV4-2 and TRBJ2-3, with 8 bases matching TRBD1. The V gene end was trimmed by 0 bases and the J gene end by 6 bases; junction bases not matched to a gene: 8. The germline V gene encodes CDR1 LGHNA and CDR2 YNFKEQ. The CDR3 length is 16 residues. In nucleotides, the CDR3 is TGTGCCAGCAGCCAAGAAAGCCGACAGGGGTCTGATACGCAGTATTTT. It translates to CASSQESRQGSDTQYF.

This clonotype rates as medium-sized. The CDR3 loop is CSGTGWETEAFF. CDR3 in DNA: TGCAGCGGAACAGGGTGGGAGACTGAAGCTTTCTTT. The rearrangement links TRBV29-1 to TRBJ1-1; tentatively, D is TRBD1 (6 bases). Germline V CDR1 and CDR2: SQVTM, ANQGSEA. Trimming stripped 7 bases from V and 5 bases from J, with 14 bases between. This CDR3 comprises 12 residues.

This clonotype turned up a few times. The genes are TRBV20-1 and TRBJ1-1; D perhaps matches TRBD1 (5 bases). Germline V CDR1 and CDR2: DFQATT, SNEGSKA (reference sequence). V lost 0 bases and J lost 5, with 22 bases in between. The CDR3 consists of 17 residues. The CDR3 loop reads CSARDLKRPRAETEAFF. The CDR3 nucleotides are TGCAGTGCTAGAGACCTAAAAAGACCCAGGGCAGAAACTGAAGCTTTCTTT.

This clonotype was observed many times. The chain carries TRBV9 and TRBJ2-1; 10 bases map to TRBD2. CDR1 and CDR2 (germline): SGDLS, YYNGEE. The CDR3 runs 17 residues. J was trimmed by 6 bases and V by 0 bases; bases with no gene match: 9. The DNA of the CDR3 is TGTGCCAGCAGCGTAGAGCTTTGGGCTAGCGGGGGCAATGAGCAGTTCTTC. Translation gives CASSVELWASGGNEQFF.

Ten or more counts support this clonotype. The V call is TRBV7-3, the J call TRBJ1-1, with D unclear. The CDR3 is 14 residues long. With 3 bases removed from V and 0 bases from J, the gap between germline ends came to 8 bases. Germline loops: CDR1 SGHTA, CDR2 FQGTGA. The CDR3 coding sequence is TGTGCCAGCAGCTTTTCAACAGTGAACACTGAAGCTTTCTTT. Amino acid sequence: CASSFSTVNTEAFF.

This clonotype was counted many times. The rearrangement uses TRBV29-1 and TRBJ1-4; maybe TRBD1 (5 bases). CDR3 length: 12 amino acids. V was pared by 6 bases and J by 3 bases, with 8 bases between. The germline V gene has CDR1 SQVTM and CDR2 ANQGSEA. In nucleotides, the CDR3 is TGCAGCGTCGGGGGAGCTAATGAAAAACTGTTTTTT. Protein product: CSVGGANEKLFF.

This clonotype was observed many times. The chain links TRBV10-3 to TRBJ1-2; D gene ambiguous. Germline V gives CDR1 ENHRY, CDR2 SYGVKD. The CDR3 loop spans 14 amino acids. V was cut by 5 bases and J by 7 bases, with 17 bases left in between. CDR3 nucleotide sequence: TGTGCCATCAGTCCCCCGGGGTCCGACGGTGGCTACACCTTC. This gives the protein CAISPPGSDGGYTF.

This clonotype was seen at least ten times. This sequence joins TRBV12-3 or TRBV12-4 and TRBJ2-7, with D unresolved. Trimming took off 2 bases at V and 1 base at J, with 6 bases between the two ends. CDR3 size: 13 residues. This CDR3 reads CASSLLQSYEQYF. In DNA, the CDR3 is TGTGCCAGCAGTTTACTACAGTCCTACGAGCAGTACTTC.

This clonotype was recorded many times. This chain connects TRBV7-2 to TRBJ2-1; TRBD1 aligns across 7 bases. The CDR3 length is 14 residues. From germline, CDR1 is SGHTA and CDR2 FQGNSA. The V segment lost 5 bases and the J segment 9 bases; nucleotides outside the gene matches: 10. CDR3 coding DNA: TGTGCCAGCAGCGCCTACGGACAGGACGGTGAGCAGTTCTTC. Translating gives CASSAYGQDGEQFF.

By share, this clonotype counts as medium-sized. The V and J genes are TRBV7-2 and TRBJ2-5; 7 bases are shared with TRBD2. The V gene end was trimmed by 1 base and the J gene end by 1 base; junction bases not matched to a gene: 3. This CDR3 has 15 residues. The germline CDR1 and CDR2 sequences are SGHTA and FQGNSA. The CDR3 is CASSLGSGVQETQYF. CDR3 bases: TGTGCCAGCAGCTTAGGCAGCGGGGTCCAAGAGACCCAGTACTTC.

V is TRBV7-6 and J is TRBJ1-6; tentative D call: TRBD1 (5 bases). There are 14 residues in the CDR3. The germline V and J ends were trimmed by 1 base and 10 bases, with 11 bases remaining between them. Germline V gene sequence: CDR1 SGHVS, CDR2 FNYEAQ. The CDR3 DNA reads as TGTGCCAGCAGCTTAGGAGGGGCCGACTCACCCCTCCACTTT. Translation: CASSLGGADSPLHF. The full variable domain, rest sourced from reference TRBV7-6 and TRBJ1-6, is GAGVSQSPRYKVTKRGQDVALRCDPISGHVSLYWYRQALGQGPEFLTYFNYEAQQDKSGLPNDRFSAERPEGSISTLTIQRTEQRDSAMYRCASSLGGADSPLHFGNGTRLTVT.

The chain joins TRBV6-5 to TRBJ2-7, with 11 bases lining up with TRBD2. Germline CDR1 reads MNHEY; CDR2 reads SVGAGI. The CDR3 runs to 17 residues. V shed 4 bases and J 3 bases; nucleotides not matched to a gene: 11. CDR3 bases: TGTGCCAGCAGTTCCAAAACTAGCGGGGGCAGTAACTACGAGCAGTACTTC. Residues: CASSSKTSGGSNYEQYF.